These 18 T cell receptor beta chains originate from one sample sequenced in a study of OX40 agonist ivuxolimab in advanced cancers. Receptors were amplified or captured by the immunoSEQ multiplex PCR assay. The table was pulled from immuneACCESS by TCRdb, which kept in-frame rearrangements only. Such tables lose some clones; where checked, under half of the loss comes from unresolved V genes, and the rest has no known cause. The sample table contains about 59,000 clones; only one count was recorded for roughly 89% of them. The biggest ten clones account for roughly 30% of the sample. Specimen: CD4+ or CD8+ T cells sorted from blood, collected in a trial of the OX40 agonist ivuxolimab. These receptors came from an adult with an advanced solid tumor such as melanoma, head and neck, liver or kidney cancer.

This rearrangement joins TRBV30 to TRBJ2-7; 7 bases agree with TRBD1. The ends lost 3 bases at V and 4 bases at J; junction bases unmatched: 12. The CDR3 spans 15 residues. CDR1 and CDR2 (germline): GTSNPN, SVGIG (reference sequence). The CDR3 sequence is CAWRTPGTVLYEQYF. The CDR3 nucleotides read TGTGCCTGGAGAACCCCCGGGACAGTTTTATACGAGCAGTACTTC.

This clone was seen a handful of times. V is TRBV23-1 and J is TRBJ1-5, with 10 bases lining up with TRBD1. TRBV23-1 is identified as an open reading frame with a role that is uncertain. Trimming at V came to 3 bases and at J to 7 bases, leaving 3 bases not matched to a gene. The CDR3 covers 14 residues. CDR3 nucleotide sequence: TGCGCCAGCAGTCAGGGACAGGGGAACCAGCCCCAGCATTTT. Residues: CASSQGQGNQPQHF.

The chain combines TRBV19 with TRBJ2-7, with 10 nucleotides matching TRBD1. The CDR3 extends over 14 amino acids. J was trimmed by 4 bases and V by 3 bases; bases with no gene match: 3. The germline gives CDR1 LNHDA, CDR2 SQIVND (reference sequence). CDR3 in DNA: TGTGCCAGTAGTATGGGGACAGGGGAGTACGAGCAGTACTTC. Protein: CASSMGTGEYEQYF.

The V gene is TRBV5-5, the J gene TRBJ2-5; TRBD2 matches 8 bases. The ends lost 4 bases at V and 7 bases at J; junction bases unmatched: 12. CDR3 length equals 15 residues. CDR1 and CDR2 (germline): SGHKS, YYEKEE (reference sequence). The CDR3 here is CASSPHSGTSGTQYF. CDR3 sequence (DNA): TGTGCCAGCAGCCCACACTCCGGGACTAGTGGGACCCAGTACTTC.

This clone was seen once. The chain recombines TRBV18 with TRBJ1-1; 7 bases agree with TRBD1. Trimming took 4 bases from V and 6 from J; bases not matched to a gene: 11. CDR1 is KGHSH and CDR2 is LQKENI in the germline V gene. The CDR3 runs to 15 residues. The chain's CDR3 is CASSLREGASAEAFF. The CDR3 DNA reads TGTGCCAGCTCACTCCGGGAGGGGGCAAGCGCTGAAGCTTTCTTT. Based on the CDR3 plus reference TRBV18 and TRBJ1-1, the full variable domain is NAGVMQNPRHLVRRRGQEARLRCSPMKGHSHVYWYRQLPEEGLKFMVYLQKENIIDESGMPKERFSAEFPKEGPSILRIQQVVRGDSAAYFCASSLREGASAEAFFGQGTRLTVV.

V and J are TRBV10-2 and TRBJ2-1; TRBD2 aligns across 8 bases. V was clipped by 3 bases and J by 12 bases; unmatched bases: 16. Germline V gene sequence: CDR1 WSHSY, CDR2 SAAADI. This CDR3 has 16 residues. The CDR3 protein is CASSELPPPGLGVQFF. In DNA, the CDR3 is TGCGCCAGCAGTGAACTCCCCCCACCGGGACTAGGTGTGCAGTTCTTC.

J is TRBJ2-2 and V is TRBV2; D gene uncertain. The CDR3 has 15 residues. Germline CDR1 is SNHLY and CDR2 is FYNNEI. Trimming pared 5 bases from V and 8 bases from J, leaving 18 bases between. CDR3 region: CASSPKRTTWGELFF. In DNA, the CDR3 is TGTGCCAGCAGTCCTAAAAGGACGACGTGGGGGGAGCTGTTTTTT.

This chain uses TRBV6-1 with TRBJ1-3, with D possibly TRBD1 on 5 matching bases. CDR3 length equals 15 residues. Germline CDR1 is MNHNS and CDR2 is SASEGT. V dropped 6 bases and J dropped 0 bases, with 12 bases sitting between them. The CDR3 nucleotides read TGTGCCAGCAGGAACACAGGACCCTCTGGAAACACCATATATTTT. Its translation is CASRNTGPSGNTIYF.

The rearrangement joins TRBV7-6 to TRBJ2-2; the match to TRBD2 covers 12 bases. The ends lost 1 base at V and 1 base at J; junction bases unmatched: 1. Germline CDR1 reads SGHVS; CDR2 reads FNYEAQ. This CDR3 is built from 17 residues. CDR3 loop: CASSLETSGGNTGELFF. As DNA, the CDR3 is TGTGCCAGCAGCTTAGAGACTAGCGGGGGGAACACCGGGGAGCTGTTTTTT.

This chain uses TRBV9 with TRBJ2-3; D gene ambiguous. Germline loops: CDR1 SGDLS, CDR2 YYNGEE. Trimming took 4 bases from V and 5 from J, leaving 14 bases between them. CDR3 length: 14 amino acids. CDR3 sequence reads: CASSPVPIKDTQYF. The CDR3 nucleotides are TGTGCCAGCAGCCCCGTCCCCATAAAAGATACGCAGTATTTT.

This clone was seen once. The chain combines TRBV6-1 with TRBJ1-2; TRBD1 is a possible D gene (5 bases). V was clipped by 3 bases and J by 3 bases, with 8 bases between them. The length of the CDR3 is 13 residues. The germline V gene has CDR1 MNHNS and CDR2 SASEGT. Here the CDR3 reads CASSDRGDYGYTF. The CDR3 DNA sequence: TGTGCCAGCAGTGATCGGGGGGACTATGGCTACACCTTC.

V usage is TRBV30 and J usage is TRBJ2-3, with TRBD1 matching over 7 bases. The CDR3 length is 17 residues. Trimming took 3 bases from V and 2 from J; bases not matched to a gene: 14. From germline, CDR1 is GTSNPN and CDR2 SVGIG (reference sequence). The CDR3 DNA reads as TGTGCCTGGAGAAGCCCGATCTGGACAGGCACCACAGATACGCAGTATTTT. It yields the protein CAWRSPIWTGTTDTQYF.

In its sample, this clone is medium-sized. The chain couples TRBV4-1 to TRBJ2-2; 7 nucleotides match TRBD1. CDR1 is MGHRA and CDR2 is YSYEKL in the germline V gene. The CDR3 runs to 17 residues. The J segment lost 0 bases and the V segment lost 0 bases, leaving 4 bases of the junction unmatched. The CDR3 sequence: CASSQETGAPNTGELFF. CDR3 nucleotides: TGCGCCAGCAGCCAAGAAACAGGGGCTCCGAACACCGGGGAGCTGTTTTTT.

This clone appeared once. The chain couples TRBV7-2 to TRBJ2-2, with D uncertain. Trimming removed 2 bases from V and 2 bases from J, with 9 bases in between. CDR1 is SGHTA and CDR2 is FQGNSA in the germline V gene. CDR3 size: 15 residues. DNA for the CDR3: TGTGCCAGCAGCTTATTAGGCAGAAACACCGGGGAGCTGTTTTTT. Translation gives CASSLLGRNTGELFF. The entire variable domain, with the rest obtained from reference TRBV7-2 and TRBJ2-2, is as follows: GAGVSQSPSNKVTEKGKDVELRCDPISGHTALYWYRQSLGQGLEFLIYFQGNSAPDKSGLPSDRFSAERTGGSVSTLTIQRTQQEDSAVYLCASSLLGRNTGELFFGEGSRLTVL.

This clone has just a few counts. This chain uses TRBV4-1 with TRBJ2-1; 7 bases fit TRBD1. Per germline, CDR1 MGHRA and CDR2 YSYEKL. V shed 5 bases, J shed 8 bases, and the junction held 6 bases outside the gene matches. There are 13 residues in the CDR3. This CDR3 is CASSLQGPYEQFF. As DNA, the CDR3 is TGCGCCAGCAGCTTACAGGGGCCCTATGAGCAGTTCTTC.

This clone was seen a handful of times. The same CDR3 also results from other DNA sequences found in this sample. CDR3 sequence (DNA): TGCGCCAGCAGCTTGGAAGGAGAGACCCAGTACTTC. It translates to CASSLEGETQYF. The V and J genes are TRBV5-1 and TRBJ2-5; the D is unclear. The CDR3 contains 12 residues. CDR1 is SGHRS and CDR2 is YFSETQ in the germline V gene. V was cut by 0 bases and J by 4 bases, with 4 bases left in between.

The gene calls are TRBV11-2 and TRBJ2-7; 8 nucleotides agree with TRBD1. CDR1 and CDR2 (germline): SGHAT, FQNNGV. The CDR3 covers 13 residues. V lost 4 bases to trimming and J lost 6 bases; unmatched junction nucleotides: 5. The CDR3 protein is CASSWTGSGEQYF. DNA of the CDR3: TGTGCCAGCAGCTGGACAGGGAGCGGCGAGCAGTACTTC.

The chain uses TRBV11-3 and TRBJ2-3, with D possibly called TRBD1 or TRBD2 (5 bases each). V was trimmed by 5 bases and J by 6 bases, leaving 9 bases between them. The V gene's germline CDR1 is SGHNT and CDR2 YENEEA. The CDR3 has 12 amino acids. This CDR3 reads CASSRGMDTQYF. CDR3 nucleotides: TGTGCCAGCAGCCGGGGCATGGATACGCAGTATTTT.